This TCR beta chain was documented in a study of cytomegalovirus exposure and HLA in healthy donors. Study information: Out of 398 genotyped donors, about 80% belonged to the Caucasian-associated ancestry cluster.

Per germline, CDR1 SGHDT and CDR2 YYEEEE. This CDR3 is 17 amino acids long. Trimming pared 6 bases from V and 3 bases from J, leaving 24 bases between. Regarding the study as a whole: According to a later analysis, donors in an Asian-associated ancestry cluster reportedly had fewer N-insertions than the roughly 640-donor mean. Sequencing likely caused a cluster of highly shared sequence variants.

Vbeta (60) and Jbeta (13) primers were used in the PCR. Using immunoSEQ multiplex PCR, the repertoire was profiled, and TCRdb retains in-frame clones only, with some absent. The sample holds approximately 100,000 clones, about 59% seen once. About this clone itself: The antigen remains unidentified.

The clonotype originates from a man aged 25-40 years in good health and CMV-seropositive. V usage is TRBV5-6 and J usage is TRBJ1-2, with D perhaps TRBD1 (5 bases). The source material was PBMCs. CDR3 sequence (DNA): TGTGCCAGCACACCGAAGTCGCGGTCAGGGATGGACTATGGCTACACCTTC. It encodes CASTPKSRSGMDYGYTF.